The sequence of this T cell receptor beta chain was determined in a study of Ad26.COV2.S vaccination and SARS-CoV-2 variants. TCRdb's table, derived via immunoSEQ multiplex PCR, lists solely in-frame clones and lacks some. The sample records around 320,000 clones, roughly 86% being singletons. The germline gives CDR1 WSHSY, CDR2 SAAADI. CDR3 size: 14 residues. V was clipped by 7 bases and J by 3 bases, with 13 bases between them. The treatment here: over 15 received Ad26.COV2.S at low or high dose, single or two shots; roughly 5 received placebo; per-sample allocation not given. Day 63 after the first injection of vaccine or placebo was the sampling time. Points from the study as a whole: People given the vaccine had a wider spike-specific TCR breadth than placebo recipients did. Substantial post-vaccination breadth of spike-specific CD8+ and CD4+ T cell responses was reported.

Worth noting for this clone: The antigen is undetermined.

This receptor was identified in a person aged 18-60 years who received the Ad26.COV2.S COVID-19 vaccine or a placebo. Sample: peripheral blood, taken in a trial of Ad26.COV2.S vaccine versus placebo. The chain couples TRBV10-2 to TRBJ1-5; tentatively, D is TRBD1 (6 bases). CDR3 in amino acids: CASTPTGFNQPQHF. DNA for the CDR3: TGCGCCAGCACCCCGACAGGCTTCAATCAGCCCCAGCATTTT.